Sequencing of this T cell receptor beta chain was carried out in a study of blood T cell repertoires in COVID-19. Study context: The samples span acute and convalescent COVID-19 from the United States, Italy and Spain. T cells, B-cell-depleted T cells, or PBMCs supplied cDNA or gDNA.

Germline CDR1 KGHDR, CDR2 SFDVKD. V lost 9 bases to trimming and J lost 3 bases; unmatched junction nucleotides: 3. The CDR3 has 12 amino acids. Original methodology: Reference gene primers were amplified, and this amplification served to estimate nucleated cell counts. Assay: immunoSEQ multiplex PCR; the TCRdb copy retains only in-frame clones and omits some. The V and J calls and clone size were taken over from that table, and D and trimming were inferred from the DNA. The table lists approximately 110,000 clones, 71% of them singletons. Only one count was recorded for this clone. The receptor comes from a human donor with acute or convalescent COVID-19. The donor label of this sample is uncertain. The material sequenced was peripheral blood. This chain links TRBV24-1 with TRBJ1-2; 7 bases are shared with TRBD1. The CDR3 spells CATEGADYGYTF. CDR3 in DNA: TGTGCCACCGAGGGGGCAGACTATGGCTACACCTTC.